This entry concerns a single TCR beta chain. Its antigen has not been determined. No per-base quality is available; no much larger clone lies one base away. Each collaborating institution followed its own protocols to collect whole blood in K2EDTA tubes. Collaborator samples were shipped for TCRbeta analysis as frozen whole blood, isolated PBMCs, or DNA extracted from either sample type. For CDR1 and CDR2, the germline V gene (reference sequence) lists SGHKS and YYEKEE. V trim: 4 bases; J trim: 7 bases; unmatched bases: 11. From cysteine to phenylalanine, the CDR3 is 15 amino acids long. Only CDR3 DNA remains: 45 bases, in frame from the first base. The immunoSEQ Assay, a bias-controlled multiplex PCR, was used to amplify TCRbeta CDR3 regions from genomic DNA. Concerning the study's data processing: The number of nucleated cells in each sample was estimated by amplification of reference gene primers within the assay. To quantify the absolute abundance of each unique TCRbeta CDR3 rearrangement, sequence reads were collapsed and filtered. Productive Simpson clonality was computed per sample as the square root of Simpson's diversity index over productive rearrangements. TCRdb stores this immuneACCESS table with in-frame sequences only. Part of the clones is absent; in the studies checked, under half of the shortfall reflects unresolved V genes, and no reason is known for the rest. The V and J calls and clone size come from that table; D and trimming were worked out from the DNA. This sample gives fewer than 200,000 clones in total; 80% to 85% of them show up just once. The ten largest clones represent roughly a tenth of the sample.

This sample was included in a study of blood T cell repertoires in COVID-19 (dated by TCRdb to 2020 to 2021). Some background on the complete study: The collaborator samples originated in the United States, Italy and Spain and spanned the acute and convalescent phases of COVID-19. The material from the prospective study consisted of cDNA or gDNA derived from T cells, B-cell-depleted T cells, or PBMCs. Subjects who had been exposed to COVID-19, were actively infected with it, or had recovered from it provided the deeply sampled blood TCRbeta repertoires that made up the dataset. The repertoires were released in a freely available public database meant as a resource for research on the immune response to SARS-CoV-2. The samples were drawn from the first 160 participants of the ongoing ImmuneRACE study and from 1,254 subjects provided by 6 global collaborators. A de-identified subject ID, COVID-19 status, age in years and sex were almost always included in the sample metadata. Where available, HLA class I and class II types were taken from metadata supplied by the sample provider and were not determined by assay-based typing. Results the study describes overall, beyond this receptor: How much clinical and demographic metadata was included differed by source and by participant, and the metadata was provided uncurated.

The sequenced material came from peripheral blood. The TCR comes from a man between 65 and 80 years old with active or convalescent COVID-19. The chain joins TRBV5-5 to TRBJ2-7; 10 junctional bases match TRBD1. Read as DNA, the sequence is TGTGCCAGCAGCCCGAGACAGGGGGCGCCGGGAGAGCAGTACTTC. This is translated as CASSPRQGAPGEQYF.